These 15 T cell receptor beta chains share one sample of origin, sequenced in a study of CD8+ T cells in alopecia areata (dated by TCRdb to 2016 to 2019). The library was built by means of the immunoSEQ multiplex PCR assay. For TCR sequencing, RNA was extracted from every sample and reverse transcribed into cDNA to serve as template. TCRdb re-hosts the immuneACCESS table, in-frame sequences only. Its copies lack some clones; in the studies checked, an unresolved V gene accounts for under half of them, and the cause for the rest is not known. This sample holds about 180,000 clones; about 63% were observed only once. About 14% of the sample comes from the top ten. In the paper's terms, the time point label means: baseline before oral tofacitinib. The starting material was CD4+ T cells sorted from blood, obtained at week 0. The receptors here all came from a human donor with alopecia areata.

This chain uses TRBV5-1 with TRBJ2-7; 9 bases are shared with TRBD1. The CDR3 has 15 residues. Germline assignment: CDR1 SGHRS and CDR2 YFSETQ. With V trimmed by 4 bases and J by 7 bases, 12 bases remained unmatched. The CDR3 DNA follows: TGCGCCAGCAGCATGCCGGGACAGGGTAGTCAGGAGCAGTACTTC. Protein product: CASSMPGQGSQEQYF.

The chain carries TRBV30 and TRBJ2-5; the D is unclear. CDR1 is GTSNPN and CDR2 is SVGIG in the germline V gene (reference sequence). CDR3 length: 11 amino acids. Trimming shortened V by 3 bases and J by 5 bases, and 7 bases separated the two germline ends. CDR3 nucleotides: TGTGCCTGGAGCCTCGTGGAGACCCAGTACTTC. Translated, it gives CAWSLVETQYF.

This rearrangement joins TRBV5-6 to TRBJ1-1; a weak D match, TRBD1 (5 bases). CDR3 size: 14 residues. Germline lookup yields CDR1 SGHDT and CDR2 YYEEEE. V lost 0 bases and J lost 1, with 7 bases in between. The CDR3 bases are TGTGCCAGCAGCTTGGTTGGGGGGAACACTGAAGCTTTCTTT. Protein product: CASSLVGGNTEAFF.

The chain combines TRBV5-4 with TRBJ2-3, with D unclear. CDR1 and CDR2 (germline): SGHNT, YYREEE (reference sequence). The ends were cut back, 0 bases at V and 1 base at J, with 3 bases in the middle. The CDR3 totals 13 residues. Written as DNA, the CDR3 is TGTGCCAGCAGCTTGGCGGGCACAGATACGCAGTATTTT. It translates to CASSLAGTDTQYF.

The rearrangement joins TRBV2 to TRBJ2-7; D is uncertain. This CDR3 spans 12 amino acids. Per germline, CDR1 SNHLY and CDR2 FYNNEI. V shed 7 bases and J shed 0 bases, with 7 bases lying between them. The CDR3 DNA reads TGTGCCAGCACCGACAACTCCTACGAGCAGTACTTC. This sequence encodes CASTDNSYEQYF.

This clone was counted between two and nine times. The chain combines TRBV19 with TRBJ2-6; D uncertain. This CDR3 has 15 residues. Trimming left V 7 bases short and J 1 base short, with 11 bases between. Germline CDR1 and CDR2: LNHDA and SQIVND (reference sequence). CDR3 DNA: TGTGCCAGTACCCCTTTTCTATCTGGGGCCAACGTCCTGACTTTC. It translates to CASTPFLSGANVLTF.

This clone has only a few counts. The genes are TRBV29-1 and TRBJ2-3; maybe TRBD2 (5 bases). Germline V gene data show CDR1 as SQVTM and CDR2 as ANQGSEA. The V end was cut by 4 bases, the J end by 6 bases, with 14 bases between. The CDR3 totals 13 residues. This chain's CDR3 is CSVGGIMTDTQYF. In DNA form, the CDR3 reads TGCAGCGTTGGAGGGATAATGACGGATACGCAGTATTTT.

J is TRBJ2-7 and V is TRBV5-6, with 9 bases matching TRBD1. Germline values: CDR1 SGHDT, CDR2 YYEEEE. V was clipped by 1 base and J by 1 base; unmatched bases: 3. CDR3 length: 15 amino acids. The CDR3 nucleotides are TGTGCCAGCAGCTTGACGGGACAGGGATCCTACGAGCAGTACTTC. The encoded protein is CASSLTGQGSYEQYF.

This chain links TRBV5-6 with TRBJ2-4; 7 bases align to TRBD1. There are 18 residues in the CDR3. V trimming: 0 bases; J trimming: 0 bases; junction bases outside the gene matches: 9. Germline lookup yields CDR1 SGHDT and CDR2 YYEEEE. The CDR3 DNA follows: TGTGCCAGCAGCTTGGGTCTAGGGACAGTTCTAGCCAAAAACATTCAGTACTTC. It encodes CASSLGLGTVLAKNIQYF.

The rearrangement joins TRBV6-1 to TRBJ2-1; TRBD2 matches 16 bases. The ends lost 5 bases at V and 9 bases at J; junction bases unmatched: 4. CDR1 and CDR2 from the germline V gene are MNHNS and SASEGT. CDR3 length: 15 residues. CDR3 sequence (DNA): TGTGCCAGCAGTCCGGGACTAGCGGGGGGGAGTGAGCAGTTCTTC. It codes for CASSPGLAGGSEQFF.

This chain uses TRBV30 with TRBJ1-3, with D possibly TRBD1 on 5 matching bases. The germline V gene encodes CDR1 GTSNPN and CDR2 SVGIG (reference sequence). This CDR3 has 15 residues. V lost 4 bases and J lost 0, with 13 bases in between. The CDR3 loop reads CAWTVSGGSGNTIYF. CDR3 nucleotide sequence: TGTGCCTGGACTGTGAGTGGGGGCTCTGGAAACACCATATATTTT.

This chain joins TRBV25-1 and TRBJ1-1, with 8 positions matching TRBD1. Per germline, CDR1 MGHDK and CDR2 SYGVNS. This CDR3 comprises 15 residues. Unmatched junction bases numbered 8, after V lost 6 bases and J lost 2 bases. The CDR3 is CASRGLDRGNTEAFF. CDR3 in DNA: TGTGCCAGCAGGGGCTTAGACAGGGGTAACACTGAAGCTTTCTTT.

The V gene is TRBV7-9, the J gene TRBJ2-1; TRBD1 is a possible D gene (5 bases). Germline CDR1 and CDR2: SEHNR and FQNEAQ (reference sequence). V dropped 0 bases and J dropped 15 bases, with 18 bases sitting between them. The CDR3 sequence is 14 residues long. In DNA, the CDR3 is TGTGCCAGCAGCTTAGCAGGGGTAGGCGACTCGGGGTTCTTC. As protein: CASSLAGVGDSGFF.

V gene TRBV30 combines with J gene TRBJ1-5, with TRBD1 matching over 7 bases. CDR1 and CDR2 from the germline V gene are GTSNPN and SVGIG (reference sequence). The J segment lost 4 bases and the V segment lost 5 bases, leaving 5 bases of the junction unmatched. The length of the CDR3 is 13 residues. CDR3 residues: CAWAQGGNQPQHF. For the CDR3, the DNA is TGTGCCTGGGCCCAGGGGGGAAATCAGCCCCAGCATTTT.

This clone turned up a few times. The chain recombines TRBV29-1 with TRBJ1-1; 7 bases are a match to TRBD1. Germline V lookup: CDR1 SQVTM, CDR2 ANQGSEA. The CDR3 loop spans 11 amino acids. The V and J ends lost 6 bases and 5 bases, in that order; junction bases with no gene match: 3. This CDR3 reads CSVLRGTEAFF. CDR3 bases: TGCAGCGTCCTCAGGGGGACTGAAGCTTTCTTT.